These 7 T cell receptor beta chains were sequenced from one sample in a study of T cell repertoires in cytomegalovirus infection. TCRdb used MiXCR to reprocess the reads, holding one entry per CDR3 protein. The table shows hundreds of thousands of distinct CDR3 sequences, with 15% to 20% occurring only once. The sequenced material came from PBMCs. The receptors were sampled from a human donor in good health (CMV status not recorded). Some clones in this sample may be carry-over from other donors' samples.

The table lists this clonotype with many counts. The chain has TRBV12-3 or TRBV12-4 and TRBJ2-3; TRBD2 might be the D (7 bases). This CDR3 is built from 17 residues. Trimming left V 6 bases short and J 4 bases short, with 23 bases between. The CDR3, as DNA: TGTGCCAGCAGCCCATGGGTCGGGCGGGGGCAGTCAGATACGCAGTATTTT. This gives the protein CASSPWVGRGQSDTQYF.

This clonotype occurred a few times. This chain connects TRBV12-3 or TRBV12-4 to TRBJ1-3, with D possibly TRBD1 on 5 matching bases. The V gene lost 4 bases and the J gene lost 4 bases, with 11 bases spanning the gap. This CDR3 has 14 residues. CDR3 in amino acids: CASSYQGWGNTIYF. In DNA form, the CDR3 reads TGTGCCAGCAGTTATCAGGGTTGGGGAAACACCATATATTTT.

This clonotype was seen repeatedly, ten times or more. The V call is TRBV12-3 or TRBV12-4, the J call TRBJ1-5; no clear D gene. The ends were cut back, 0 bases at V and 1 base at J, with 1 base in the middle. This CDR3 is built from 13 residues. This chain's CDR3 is CASSLASNQPQHF. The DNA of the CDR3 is TGTGCCAGCAGTTTAGCGAGCAATCAGCCCCAGCATTTT.

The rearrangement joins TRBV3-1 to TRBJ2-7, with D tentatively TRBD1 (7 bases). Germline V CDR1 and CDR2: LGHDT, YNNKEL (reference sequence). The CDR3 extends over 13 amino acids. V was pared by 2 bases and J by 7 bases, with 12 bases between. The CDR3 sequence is CASSQTTGREQYF. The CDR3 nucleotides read TGTGCCAGCAGCCAAACGACAGGGAGGGAGCAGTACTTC.

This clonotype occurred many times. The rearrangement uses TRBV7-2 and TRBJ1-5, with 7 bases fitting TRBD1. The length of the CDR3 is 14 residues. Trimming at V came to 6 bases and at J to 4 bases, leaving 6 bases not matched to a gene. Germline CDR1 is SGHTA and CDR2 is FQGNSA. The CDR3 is CASRAGTENQPQHF. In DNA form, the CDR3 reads TGTGCCAGCAGGGCCGGGACAGAAAATCAGCCCCAGCATTTT.

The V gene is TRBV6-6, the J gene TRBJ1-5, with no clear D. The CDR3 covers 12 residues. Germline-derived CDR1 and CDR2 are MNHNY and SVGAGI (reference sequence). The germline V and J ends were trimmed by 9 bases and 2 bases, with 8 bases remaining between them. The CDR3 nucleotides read TGTGCCAGTTGGGAGGGCAATCAGCCCCAGCATTTT. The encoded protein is CASWEGNQPQHF.

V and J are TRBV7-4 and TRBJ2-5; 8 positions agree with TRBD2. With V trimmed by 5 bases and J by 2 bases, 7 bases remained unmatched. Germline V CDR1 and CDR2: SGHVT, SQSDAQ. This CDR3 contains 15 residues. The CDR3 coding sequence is TGTGCCAGCAGCCCCCGAGGGACTAGTCAAGAGACCCAGTACTTC. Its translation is CASSPRGTSQETQYF.